The 20 T cell receptor beta chains below all came from one sample that was sequenced in a study of blood T cell repertoires in COVID-19 (dated by TCRdb to the early 2020s). The receptor library was made with the immunoSEQ multiplex PCR assay. In TCRdb, the immuneACCESS table is reduced to in-frame sequences with V and J assigned. These tables do not hold every clone; where another copy was compared, an unresolved V gene accounts for under half, and the others remain unexplained. The sample table holds about 150,000 clones, of which approximately 90% were seen once. Jointly, the top ten make up 0.5% to 0.55% of the sample. The specimen sequenced was peripheral blood. The receptors here all came from a man aged 45 to 65 with acute or convalescent COVID-19.

The V gene is TRBV6-5, the J gene TRBJ1-5; D is undetermined. The germline gives CDR1 MNHEY, CDR2 SVGAGI. V lost 4 bases and J 0 bases, leaving 10 bases between the germline ends. The CDR3 is made up of 15 amino acids. CDR3 bases: TGTGCCAGCAGTTTCAGCTACTATAGCAATCAGCCCCAGCATTTT. It codes for CASSFSYYSNQPQHF.

The rearrangement joins TRBV9 to TRBJ2-5; 10 bases map to TRBD2. The V gene's germline CDR1 is SGDLS and CDR2 YYNGEE. Germline trimming cut 0 bases from V and 4 bases from J; bases unmatched to any gene: 6. The CDR3 extends over 16 amino acids. The CDR3 reads CASSVGSGGPLETQYF. The CDR3, as DNA: TGTGCCAGCAGCGTAGGTAGCGGGGGGCCTTTAGAGACCCAGTACTTC.

The chain links TRBV3-1 (or the pseudogene TRBV3-2) to TRBJ2-1; D is ambiguous. Germline V gene lookup returns CDR1 LGHDT and CDR2 YNNKEL (reference sequence). Trimming removed 1 base from V and 6 bases from J, with 4 bases in between. The CDR3 has 12 residues. CDR3 nucleotides: TGTGCCAGCAGCCAAGCGGTCAATGAGCAGTTCTTC. Translated: CASSQAVNEQFF.

The genes are TRBV6-5 and TRBJ2-2, with D possibly TRBD2 on 6 matching bases. The V gene lost 4 bases and the J gene lost 6 bases, with 9 bases spanning the gap. Germline values: CDR1 MNHEY, CDR2 SVGAGI. This CDR3 contains 13 residues. The CDR3 bases are TGTGCCAGCAGTTCGGGGGTAGCCGGGGAGCTGTTTTTT. Amino acid sequence: CASSSGVAGELFF.

This sequence joins TRBV3-1 (or the pseudogene TRBV3-2) and TRBJ2-1, with 12 bases fitting TRBD2. CDR3 length equals 15 residues. Germline lookup yields CDR1 LGHDT and CDR2 YNNKEL (reference sequence). The V gene end was trimmed by 3 bases and the J gene end by 9 bases; junction bases not matched to a gene: 6. CDR3 region: CASSQVTSGSREQFF. DNA for the CDR3: TGTGCCAGCAGCCAGGTGACTAGCGGGAGTCGTGAGCAGTTCTTC.

The chain links TRBV28 to TRBJ2-7; D may be TRBD2 (5 bases). V lost 5 bases and J 2 bases, leaving 7 bases between the germline ends. There are 12 residues in the CDR3. Germline CDR1 MDHEN, CDR2 SYDVKM. CDR3 in DNA: TGTGCCAGCAGTGCCGGGACCTACGAGCAGTACTTC. Translation gives CASSAGTYEQYF.

The V and J genes are TRBV5-4 and TRBJ2-3; 8 bases are shared with TRBD2. The CDR3 runs to 17 residues. The J segment lost 2 bases and the V segment lost 4 bases, leaving 12 bases of the junction unmatched. Germline V gene sequence: CDR1 SGHNT, CDR2 YYREEE (reference sequence). The CDR3 here is CASSTPGLAKVTDTQYF. The DNA of the CDR3 is TGTGCCAGCAGCACTCCCGGACTAGCAAAAGTCACAGATACGCAGTATTTT. The whole variable domain, filled in from reference TRBV5-4 and TRBJ2-3, reads ETGVTQSPTHLIKTRGQQVTLRCSSQSGHNTVSWYQQALGQGPQFIFQYYREEENGRGNFPPRFSGLQFPNYSSELNVNALELDDSALYLCASSTPGLAKVTDTQYFGPGTRLTVL.

This rearrangement joins TRBV5-1 to TRBJ2-7; TRBD1 is a possible D gene (6 bases). Looked up from germline, CDR1 is SGHRS and CDR2 is YFSETQ. Trimming took 4 bases from V and 7 from J, leaving 18 bases between them. This CDR3 spans 14 amino acids. The CDR3 DNA reads TGCGCCAGCAGCCTAGTAACAGGGCAAGGGGAGCAGTACTTC. Translation gives CASSLVTGQGEQYF. The variable domain in full, with the rest retrieved from reference TRBV5-1 and TRBJ2-7, is KAGVTQTPRYLIKTRGQQVTLSCSPISGHRSVSWYQQTPGQGLQFLFEYFSETQRNKGNFPGRFSGRQFSNSRSEMNVSTLELGDSALYLCASSLVTGQGEQYFGPGTRLTVT.

The chain carries TRBV5-6 and TRBJ1-2; D unresolved. Deletions cut 4 bases from V and 4 bases from J, with 14 bases between. The V gene's germline CDR1 is SGHDT and CDR2 YYEEEE. CDR3 length equals 14 residues. CDR3 loop: CASSVADVVYGYTF. CDR3 DNA sequence: TGTGCCAGCAGCGTAGCAGATGTGGTCTATGGCTACACCTTC.

The V call is TRBV7-8, the J call TRBJ1-1, with D perhaps TRBD1 (6 bases). The germline V gene has CDR1 SGHVS and CDR2 FQNEAQ. The CDR3 extends over 18 amino acids. V gave up 0 bases and J gave up 0 bases, with 17 bases separating them. This chain's CDR3 is CASSLAVVGGAMNTEAFF. In DNA, the CDR3 is TGTGCCAGCAGCTTAGCGGTCGTCGGGGGGGCAATGAACACTGAAGCTTTCTTT.

DNA for the CDR3: TGTGCCAGCAGTTTCCATGGGGGGGACCAGCCCCAGCATTTT. Protein sequence: CASSFHGGDQPQHF. The chain has TRBV6-5 and TRBJ1-5; the D gene is possibly TRBD1 (5 bases). The CDR3 covers 14 residues. The germline V gene has CDR1 MNHEY and CDR2 SVGAGI. The V and J ends lost 4 bases and 7 bases respectively, with 14 bases between them.

This clone occurred a few times. The same CDR3 also results from other DNA sequences found in this sample. V gene TRBV11-1 combines with J gene TRBJ1-1, with a weak D call TRBD1 (6 bases). This CDR3 contains 12 residues. V was cut by 6 bases and J by 3 bases, with 8 bases left in between. Looked up from germline, CDR1 is SGHAT and CDR2 is FQDESV (reference sequence). This CDR3 reads CASSHRDTEAFF. The CDR3 coding sequence is TGTGCCAGCAGTCACAGGGACACTGAAGCTTTCTTT.

In its sample, this clone was seen once. The J gene is TRBJ2-3, the V gene TRBV13; 8 nucleotides line up with TRBD1. This CDR3 has 14 residues. Trimming at V came to 4 bases and at J to 5 bases, leaving 5 bases not matched to a gene. Per germline, CDR1 PRHDT and CDR2 FYEKMQ (reference sequence). The CDR3 DNA is TGTGCCAGCAGCTACGGACAGGGATTAGATACGCAGTATTTT. As protein: CASSYGQGLDTQYF.

V gene TRBV5-4 combines with J gene TRBJ2-1; maybe TRBD1 (5 bases). From germline, CDR1 is SGHNT and CDR2 YYREEE (reference sequence). This CDR3 is 14 amino acids long. Deletions cut 0 bases from V and 9 bases from J, with 13 bases between. CDR3 bases: TGTGCCAGCAGCTTGGGGGGCTCCATGGGTGAGCAGTTCTTC. Its protein is CASSLGGSMGEQFF.

The V gene is TRBV4-1, the J gene TRBJ1-2; 7 bases are shared with TRBD1. CDR3 length equals 13 residues. Trimming at V came to 1 base and at J to 7 bases, leaving 3 bases not matched to a gene. Per germline, CDR1 MGHRA and CDR2 YSYEKL. CDR3 sequence reads: CASSQGQGIGYTF. DNA for the CDR3: TGCGCCAGCAGCCAAGGACAGGGAATTGGCTACACCTTC.

This clone has a single count. The V gene is TRBV10-3, the J gene TRBJ1-2, with a weak D call TRBD1 (5 bases). This CDR3 region has 16 residues. V was cut by 0 bases and J by 2 bases, with 13 bases left in between. CDR1 is ENHRY, CDR2 SYGVKD, per germline. The CDR3 nucleotides are TGTGCCATCAGTGAGTCGACGACAGATTCAAACTATGGCTACACCTTC. Encoded protein: CAISESTTDSNYGYTF.

The chain has TRBV27 and TRBJ2-6; 7 nucleotides match TRBD1. V shed 5 bases, J shed 0 bases, and the junction held 13 bases outside the gene matches. Germline V gene lookup returns CDR1 MNHEY and CDR2 SMNVEV (reference sequence). The CDR3 has 19 residues. The CDR3 loop is CASSLSRDSALSGANVLTF. DNA for the CDR3: TGTGCCAGCAGTCTTAGCCGGGACAGTGCCCTCTCTGGGGCCAACGTCCTGACTTTC.

This sequence joins TRBV5-1 and TRBJ2-3; TRBD1 might be the D (6 bases). Germline lookup yields CDR1 SGHRS and CDR2 YFSETQ. Trimming removed 0 bases from V and 1 base from J, with 9 bases in between. The length of the CDR3 is 15 residues. CDR3 nucleotides: TGCGCCAGCAGCTTGGTTGCAGGGGGCACAGATACGCAGTATTTT. This gives the protein CASSLVAGGTDTQYF.

This clone came up once. V is TRBV3-1 (or the pseudogene TRBV3-2) and J is TRBJ2-2, with 8 bases that match TRBD1. The V and J ends lost 0 bases and 4 bases, in that order; junction bases with no gene match: 10. The germline V gene has CDR1 LGHDT and CDR2 YNNKEL (reference sequence). The CDR3 is 18 amino acids. CDR3 amino acids: CASSQERAIQGGTGELFF. The CDR3 region has the DNA TGTGCCAGCAGCCAAGAGCGTGCGATACAGGGGGGCACCGGGGAGCTGTTTTTT.

This chain uses TRBV6-5 with TRBJ2-5, with TRBD2 matching over 9 bases. The CDR3 has 15 amino acids. Trimming took 5 bases from V and 4 from J; bases not matched to a gene: 8. Germline loops: CDR1 MNHEY, CDR2 SVGAGI. The CDR3 DNA reads TGTGCCAGCAGTCACTGGGGACTAGCTAGAGAGACCCAGTACTTC. This encodes CASSHWGLARETQYF.